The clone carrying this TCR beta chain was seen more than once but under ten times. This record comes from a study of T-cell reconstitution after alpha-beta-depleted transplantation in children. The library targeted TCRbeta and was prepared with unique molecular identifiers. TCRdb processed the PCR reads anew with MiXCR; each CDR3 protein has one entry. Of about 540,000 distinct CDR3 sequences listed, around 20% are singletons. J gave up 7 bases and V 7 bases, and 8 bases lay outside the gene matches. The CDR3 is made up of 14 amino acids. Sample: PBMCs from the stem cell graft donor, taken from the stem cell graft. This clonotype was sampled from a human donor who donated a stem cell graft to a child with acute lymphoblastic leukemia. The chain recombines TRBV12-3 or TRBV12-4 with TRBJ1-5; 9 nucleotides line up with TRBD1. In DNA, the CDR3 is TGTGCCAGCACCCAGGACAGGGGAACACAGCCCCAGCATTTT. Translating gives CASTQDRGTQPQHF.